Listed below are T cell receptor beta chains from one sample, sequenced in a study of cytomegalovirus exposure and HLA in healthy donors. TCRdb keeps only in-frame clones here, not all; method: immunoSEQ multiplex PCR. The data hold 140,000 to 150,000 clones, with almost 85% observed a single time. Sequenced material: PBMCs. These receptors originate from a woman aged 55-70 years in good health and CMV-seropositive. CDR3s include the opening cysteine and the closing phenylalanine or tryptophan. D genes are given only for firm matches. A clone size is listed for some rows: how often the clone was seen (once, few, many), or a class if it is expanded.

j_call: TRBJ2-2; clone_size: few; d_call: NA; v_call: TRBV4-1; cdr3_nt: TGCGCCAGCAGCCAACGGAGAGATCAGAACACCGGGGAGCTGTTTTTT; cdr3_aa: CASSQRRDQNTGELFF
j_call: TRBJ2-5; clone_size: NA; d_call: NA; v_call: TRBV28; cdr3_nt: TGTGCCAGCAGTTCTACCGGGTTCCAAGAGACCCAGTACTTC; cdr3_aa: CASSSTGFQETQYF
j_call: TRBJ2-5; clone_size: NA; d_call: TRBD1; v_call: TRBV4-1; cdr3_nt: TGCGCCAGCAGCCTCACAGGGGGCAGGGAGACCCAGTACTTC; cdr3_aa: CASSLTGGRETQYF
j_call: TRBJ2-6; clone_size: once; d_call: NA; v_call: TRBV5-1; cdr3_nt: TGCGCCAGCAGCTTGGACACCTCTGGGGCCAACGTCCTGACTTTC; cdr3_aa: CASSLDTSGANVLTF
j_call: TRBJ2-3; clone_size: NA; d_call: NA; v_call: TRBV7-2; cdr3_nt: TGTGCCAGCAGCCCCCCGGGTCTAGAAACAGATACGCAGTATTTT; cdr3_aa: CASSPPGLETDTQYF
j_call: TRBJ2-5; clone_size: once; d_call: NA; v_call: TRBV7-6; cdr3_nt: TGTGCCAGCAGCTTAGAAGGAGGGACCCAGTACTTC; cdr3_aa: CASSLEGGTQYF
j_call: TRBJ2-1; clone_size: NA; d_call: TRBD2; v_call: TRBV5-1; cdr3_nt: TGCGCCAGTGGGACTAGCCAGCCCTACAATGAGCAGTTCTTC; cdr3_aa: CASGTSQPYNEQFF
j_call: TRBJ2-7; clone_size: NA; d_call: TRBD1; v_call: TRBV5-8; cdr3_nt: TGTGCCAGCAGCTTGCACAGGGACAGGGGCTACGAGCAGTACTTC; cdr3_aa: CASSLHRDRGYEQYF
j_call: TRBJ2-6; clone_size: NA; d_call: NA; v_call: TRBV27; cdr3_nt: TGTGCCAGCAGTTTAACCCCCTACTCTGGGGCCAACGTCCTGACTTTC; cdr3_aa: CASSLTPYSGANVLTF
j_call: TRBJ2-2; clone_size: once; d_call: NA; v_call: TRBV29-1; cdr3_nt: TGCAGCGTCACCCGGACAGACCCGAACACCGGGGAGCTGTTTTTT; cdr3_aa: CSVTRTDPNTGELFF
j_call: TRBJ1-2; clone_size: NA; d_call: TRBD1; v_call: TRBV7-2; cdr3_nt: TGTGCCAGCAGCTTGGACGGGACAGCCTATGGCTACACCTTC; cdr3_aa: CASSLDGTAYGYTF
j_call: TRBJ2-3; clone_size: NA; d_call: TRBD2; v_call: TRBV9; cdr3_nt: TGTGCCAGCAGCTCACTAGCGGGATCTCCTACAGATACGCAGTATTTT; cdr3_aa: CASSSLAGSPTDTQYF
j_call: TRBJ2-7; clone_size: NA; d_call: TRBD1; v_call: TRBV10-3; cdr3_nt: TGTGCCATCAGGCCGGGACAGACGCCCTACGAGCAGTACTTC; cdr3_aa: CAIRPGQTPYEQYF
j_call: TRBJ2-3; clone_size: NA; d_call: NA; v_call: TRBV5-1; cdr3_nt: TGCGCCAGCAGCTTGGGACCCAGGGGAGGGACAGATACGCAGTATTTT; cdr3_aa: CASSLGPRGGTDTQYF
j_call: TRBJ2-7; clone_size: NA; d_call: NA; v_call: TRBV11-1; cdr3_nt: TGTGCCAGCAGCTTAGCCGGGGGAGGCTCCTACGAGCAGTACTTC; cdr3_aa: CASSLAGGGSYEQYF
j_call: TRBJ1-2; clone_size: once; d_call: NA; v_call: TRBV4-2; cdr3_nt: TGTGCCAGCAGCCAAGATCCAGGCAACTATGGCTACACCTTC; cdr3_aa: CASSQDPGNYGYTF
j_call: TRBJ2-3; clone_size: few; d_call: TRBD1; v_call: TRBV29-1; cdr3_nt: TGCAGCGTTTCCCGACAGGGCCTACGTCCGGGCACAGATACGCAGTATTTT; cdr3_aa: CSVSRQGLRPGTDTQYF
j_call: TRBJ1-5; clone_size: NA; d_call: NA; v_call: TRBV15; cdr3_nt: TGTGCCACCAGCAGAGGGTTTAGTAATCAGCCCCAGCATTTT; cdr3_aa: CATSRGFSNQPQHF
j_call: TRBJ1-1; clone_size: NA; d_call: NA; v_call: TRBV29-1; cdr3_nt: TGCAGCGGCCTAGGGGGGGGGACGGCTTTCTTT; cdr3_aa: CSGLGGGTAFF
j_call: TRBJ1-4; clone_size: NA; d_call: NA; v_call: TRBV5-4; cdr3_nt: TGTGCCAGCAGCGCCCCGGGATCATCTAATGAAAAACTGTTTTTT; cdr3_aa: CASSAPGSSNEKLFF
j_call: TRBJ2-1; clone_size: NA; d_call: TRBD2; v_call: TRBV28; cdr3_nt: TGTGCCAGCACCCCTGGCCATGCTAGCGGGCACAATGAGCAGTTCTTC; cdr3_aa: CASTPGHASGHNEQFF
j_call: TRBJ2-5; clone_size: few; d_call: NA; v_call: TRBV7-6; cdr3_nt: TGTGCCAGCAGCGCAGAGGGTCGGACCCAGTACTTC; cdr3_aa: CASSAEGRTQYF
j_call: TRBJ1-2; clone_size: NA; d_call: NA; v_call: TRBV7-8; cdr3_nt: TGTGCCAGCAGCCTGGACAGCTATGGCTACACCTTC; cdr3_aa: CASSLDSYGYTF
j_call: TRBJ2-7; clone_size: NA; d_call: TRBD1; v_call: TRBV7-9; cdr3_nt: TGTGCCAGCAGCCGGGACAGGGGAACCTACGAGCAGTACTTC; cdr3_aa: CASSRDRGTYEQYF
j_call: TRBJ2-7; clone_size: NA; d_call: NA; v_call: TRBV5-1; cdr3_nt: TGCGCCAGCAGTCCACGACAGGCCCACGAGCAGTACTTC; cdr3_aa: CASSPRQAHEQYF
j_call: TRBJ2-3; clone_size: NA; d_call: NA; v_call: TRBV7-8; cdr3_nt: TGTGCCAGCAGCTTAGAGGGGGGGACGCAGTATTTT; cdr3_aa: CASSLEGGTQYF
j_call: TRBJ2-1; clone_size: NA; d_call: NA; v_call: TRBV27; cdr3_nt: TGTGCCAGCAGTCGGGGGAGCTCCTACAATGAGCAGTTCTTC; cdr3_aa: CASSRGSSYNEQFF
j_call: TRBJ2-7; clone_size: NA; d_call: NA; v_call: TRBV11-2; cdr3_nt: TGTGCCAGCAGCCTCGAGGCAGGGGCTTACGAGCAGTACTTC; cdr3_aa: CASSLEAGAYEQYF
j_call: TRBJ2-7; clone_size: NA; d_call: TRBD2; v_call: TRBV30; cdr3_nt: TGTGCCTGGAGTGAACCCTACCGGACTAGCGGGAGGGCCGTCTACGAGCAGTACTTC; cdr3_aa: CAWSEPYRTSGRAVYEQYF
j_call: TRBJ2-7; clone_size: NA; d_call: TRBD2; v_call: TRBV7-6; cdr3_nt: TGTGCCACCGCCCGGGGAGGGGACGAGCAGTACTTC; cdr3_aa: CATARGGDEQYF
j_call: TRBJ2-7; clone_size: NA; d_call: NA; v_call: TRBV11-2; cdr3_nt: TGTGCCAGCAGCATTTCAGGTCAAGACGAGCAGTACTTC; cdr3_aa: CASSISGQDEQYF
j_call: TRBJ2-1; clone_size: NA; d_call: TRBD2; v_call: TRBV4-3; cdr3_nt: TGCGCCAGCAGCCAAGATAAGATGGTAGCGGGAGACGAGCAGTTCTTC; cdr3_aa: CASSQDKMVAGDEQFF
j_call: TRBJ2-3; clone_size: NA; d_call: NA; v_call: TRBV25-1; cdr3_nt: TGTGCCAGCAGTGAAGGGCTAATTAGCACAGATACGCAGTATTTT; cdr3_aa: CASSEGLISTDTQYF
j_call: TRBJ2-1; clone_size: NA; d_call: TRBD2; v_call: TRBV7-2; cdr3_nt: TGTGCCAGCAGCTTAACGAGGGGACTAGCGGGACGGTTTAAGCAGTTCTTC; cdr3_aa: CASSLTRGLAGRFKQFF
j_call: TRBJ1-2; clone_size: NA; d_call: TRBD1; v_call: TRBV28; cdr3_nt: TGTGCCAGCAGTCCTCCCGGGACAGAAGCTAACTATGGCTACACCTTC; cdr3_aa: CASSPPGTEANYGYTF
j_call: TRBJ2-7; clone_size: NA; d_call: NA; v_call: TRBV6-5; cdr3_nt: TGTGCCAGCAGTCCCGACACAGCCTCAGACGAGCAGTACTTC; cdr3_aa: CASSPDTASDEQYF
j_call: TRBJ1-5; clone_size: NA; d_call: NA; v_call: TRBV28; cdr3_nt: TGTGCCAGCAGTTTAGAGGGACAGCCCCAGCATTTT; cdr3_aa: CASSLEGQPQHF
j_call: TRBJ2-1; clone_size: NA; d_call: NA; v_call: TRBV4-2; cdr3_nt: TGTGCCAGCAGCCAAGATTGGTTGGGGGCTGGTGAGCAGTTCTTC; cdr3_aa: CASSQDWLGAGEQFF
j_call: TRBJ2-2; clone_size: NA; d_call: TRBD2; v_call: TRBV7-2; cdr3_nt: TGTGCCAGCAGCTCATGGACTAGCGACACCGGGGAGCTGTTTTTT; cdr3_aa: CASSSWTSDTGELFF
j_call: TRBJ2-7; clone_size: NA; d_call: NA; v_call: TRBV30; cdr3_nt: TGTGCCTGCCGGAGGGGAGAACTGGGCGAGCAGTACTTC; cdr3_aa: CACRRGELGEQYF